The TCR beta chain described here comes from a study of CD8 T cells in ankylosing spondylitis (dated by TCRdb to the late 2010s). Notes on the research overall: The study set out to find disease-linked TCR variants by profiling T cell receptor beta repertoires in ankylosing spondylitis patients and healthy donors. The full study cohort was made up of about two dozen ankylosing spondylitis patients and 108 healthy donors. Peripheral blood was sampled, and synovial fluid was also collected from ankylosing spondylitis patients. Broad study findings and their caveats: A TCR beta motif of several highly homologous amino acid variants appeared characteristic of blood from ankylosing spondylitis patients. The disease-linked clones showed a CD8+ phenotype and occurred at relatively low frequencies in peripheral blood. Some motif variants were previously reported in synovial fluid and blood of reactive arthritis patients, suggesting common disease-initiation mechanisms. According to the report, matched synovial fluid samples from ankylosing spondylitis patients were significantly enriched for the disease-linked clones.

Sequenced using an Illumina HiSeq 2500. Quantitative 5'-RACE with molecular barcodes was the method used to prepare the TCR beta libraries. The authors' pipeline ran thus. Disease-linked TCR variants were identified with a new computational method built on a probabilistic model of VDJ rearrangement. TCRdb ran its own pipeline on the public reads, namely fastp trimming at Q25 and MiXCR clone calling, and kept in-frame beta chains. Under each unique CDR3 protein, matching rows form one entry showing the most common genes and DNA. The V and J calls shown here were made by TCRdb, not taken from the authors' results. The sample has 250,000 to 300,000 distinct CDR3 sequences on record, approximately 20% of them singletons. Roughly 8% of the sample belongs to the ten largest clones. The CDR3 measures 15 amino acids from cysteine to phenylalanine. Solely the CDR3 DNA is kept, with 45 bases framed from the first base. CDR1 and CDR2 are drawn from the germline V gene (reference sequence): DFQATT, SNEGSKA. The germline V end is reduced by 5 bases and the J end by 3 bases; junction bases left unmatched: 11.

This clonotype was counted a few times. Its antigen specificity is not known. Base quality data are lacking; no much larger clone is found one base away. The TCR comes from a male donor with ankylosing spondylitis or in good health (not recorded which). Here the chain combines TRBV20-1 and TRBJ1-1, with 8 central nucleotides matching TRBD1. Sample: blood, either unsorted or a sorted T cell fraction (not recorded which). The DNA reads TGCAGTGCTGGGAGGGGACAGGACGCGGACACTGAAGCTTTCTTT. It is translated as CSAGRGQDADTEAFF.